This T cell receptor beta chain stems from a study of T cell responses to AZD1222 COVID-19 vaccine. Findings and caveats of the study: Baseline serology detected seropositivity in only five to seven AZD1222 recipients. Spike-specific TCR breadth and depth rose after two AZD1222 doses. Clonal diversity was possibly underestimated, and white British individuals and females predominated among donors.

Concerning this clone: The antigen is undetermined.

This CDR3 region has 19 residues. V was cut by 0 bases and J by 5 bases, with 22 bases left in between. From germline, CDR1 is LGHNA and CDR2 YSLEER. Data came from immunoSEQ multiplex PCR; TCRdb stores just in-frame clones and leaves some out. The sample lists approximately 150,000 clones; about 87% were seen once. The rearrangement uses TRBV4-3 and TRBJ2-2, with D possibly TRBD2 on 5 matching bases. This specimen consisted of peripheral blood, obtained on day 0 of MenACWY control vaccination. The TCR comes from an adult in good health. CDR3 DNA: TGCGCCAGCAGCCAAGATGTTCTAACGGGATCGTCGGAAACCGGGGAGCTGTTTTTT. Its protein is CASSQDVLTGSSETGELFF.